The present TCR beta chain was sequenced within a study of cytomegalovirus exposure and HLA in healthy donors. Notes on the study in general: Altogether, around 160 TCR beta chains were recorded as cytomegalovirus-associated. With further analysis later on, most CMV-associated TCR beta chains appeared HLA-restricted. It was reported that the classifier diagnosed cytomegalovirus status with high specificity and sensitivity in both the original and validation cohorts.

On this clone itself: Its cognate antigen is unknown.

Unmatched junction bases numbered 3, after V lost 4 bases and J lost 0 bases. This CDR3 comprises 14 residues. Germline V gene data show CDR1 as SGHAT and CDR2 as FQNNGV. The PCR had 60 Vbeta and 13 Jbeta primers. This table comes from immunoSEQ multiplex PCR, and its TCRdb copy is limited to in-frame clones, with some not included. The sample has around 140,000 clones, around 80% seen once. The rearrangement joins TRBV11-2 to TRBJ2-7; 7 bases agree with TRBD2. The receptor comes from a female donor in good health and CMV-seropositive. Input material: PBMCs. CDR3 loop: CASSSGLSSYEQYF. The DNA for the CDR3 is TGTGCCAGCAGCTCGGGACTAAGCTCCTACGAGCAGTACTTC.